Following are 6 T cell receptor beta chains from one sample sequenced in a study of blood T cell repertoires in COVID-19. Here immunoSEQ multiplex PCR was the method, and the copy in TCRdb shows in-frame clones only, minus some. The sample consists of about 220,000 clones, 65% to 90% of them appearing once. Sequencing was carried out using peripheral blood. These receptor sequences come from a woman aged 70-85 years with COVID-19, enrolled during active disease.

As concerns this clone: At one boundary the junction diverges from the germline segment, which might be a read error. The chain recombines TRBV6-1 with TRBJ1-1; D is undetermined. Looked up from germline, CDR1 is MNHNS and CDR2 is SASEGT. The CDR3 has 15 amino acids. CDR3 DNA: TGTGCCGGCAGTGAAGGTTCCCTCGGCGGCACTGAAGCTTTCTTT. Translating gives CAGSEGSLGGTEAFF.

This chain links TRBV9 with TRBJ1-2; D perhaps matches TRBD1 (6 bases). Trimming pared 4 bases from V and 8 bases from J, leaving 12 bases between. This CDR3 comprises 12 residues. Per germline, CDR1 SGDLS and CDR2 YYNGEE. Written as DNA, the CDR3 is TGTGCCAGCAGCTCGGACAGTAGGGGCTACACCTTC. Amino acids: CASSSDSRGYTF.

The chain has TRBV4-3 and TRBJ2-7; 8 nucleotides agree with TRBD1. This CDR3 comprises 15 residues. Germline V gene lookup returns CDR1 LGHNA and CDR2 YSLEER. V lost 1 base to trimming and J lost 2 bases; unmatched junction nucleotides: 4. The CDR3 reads CASSQVTGVTYEQYF. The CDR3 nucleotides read TGCGCCAGCAGCCAAGTGACAGGGGTAACCTACGAGCAGTACTTC.

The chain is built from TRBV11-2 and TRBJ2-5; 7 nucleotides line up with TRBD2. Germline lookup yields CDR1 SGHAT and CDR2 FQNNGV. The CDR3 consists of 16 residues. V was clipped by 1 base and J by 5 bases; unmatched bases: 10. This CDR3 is CASSLVPGGRGETQYF. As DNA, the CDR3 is TGTGCCAGCAGCTTAGTTCCGGGGGGTAGGGGCGAGACCCAGTACTTC.

The CDR3 protein is CASKDRSYNSPLHF. The CDR3 DNA follows: TGTGCCAGCAAGGACAGATCCTATAATTCACCCCTCCACTTT. The chain joins TRBV2 to TRBJ1-6; TRBD1 might be the D (6 bases). V shed 7 bases and J shed 1 base, with 8 bases lying between them. The CDR3 is 14 residues long. Germline V gene data show CDR1 as SNHLY and CDR2 as FYNNEI. The variable domain in full, completed from reference TRBV2 and TRBJ1-6, reads EPEVTQTPSHQVTQMGQEVILRCVPISNHLYFYWYRQILGQKVEFLVSFYNNEISEKSEIFDDQFSVERPDGSNFTLKIRSTKLEDSAMYFCASKDRSYNSPLHFGNGTRLTVT.

The CDR3 loop is CASSPRGGANTEAFF. DNA of the CDR3: TGTGCCAGCAGCCCAAGAGGGGGAGCGAACACTGAAGCTTTCTTT. V and J are TRBV7-9 and TRBJ1-1; D is possibly TRBD1 (6 bases). The germline gives CDR1 SEHNR, CDR2 FQNEAQ (reference sequence). V was shortened by 5 bases and J by 1 base, with 14 bases between the two germline ends. This CDR3 has 15 residues.